These 9 T cell receptor beta chains were all obtained from the same sample, sequenced in a study of cytomegalovirus exposure and HLA in healthy donors. The study ran its PCR with 60 Vbeta and 13 Jbeta primers. TCRdb's copy holds only in-frame clones and misses some; the assay was immunoSEQ multiplex PCR. Here the sample spans around 140,000 clones, approximately 87% being singletons. The sample taken for sequencing was PBMCs. All receptors come from a middle-aged man in good health and CMV-seronegative.

V and J are TRBV5-1 and TRBJ1-1; tentatively, D is TRBD1 (6 bases). The CDR3 has 15 amino acids. Trimming took 4 bases from V and 2 from J, leaving 15 bases between them. Germline CDR1 SGHRS, CDR2 YFSETQ. Written as DNA, the CDR3 is TGCGCCAGCAGCCCCGTAGGGGGGGTAAACACTGAAGCTTTCTTT. Translated, it gives CASSPVGGVNTEAFF.

The chain has TRBV28 and TRBJ2-7; 9 nucleotides align to TRBD2. Germline V lookup: CDR1 MDHEN, CDR2 SYDVKM. Unmatched junction bases numbered 9, after V lost 1 base and J lost 5 bases. The CDR3 runs 16 residues. The CDR3 DNA sequence: TGTGCCAGCAGTTTATATCGGCTAGCGGGGTTCCACGAGCAGTACTTC. It translates to CASSLYRLAGFHEQYF.

The V and J genes are TRBV6-5 and TRBJ1-1; D unresolved. Germline values: CDR1 MNHEY, CDR2 SVGAGI. This CDR3 contains 13 residues. V shed 4 bases and J shed 1 base, with 7 bases lying between them. For the CDR3, the DNA is TGTGCCAGCAGTTTCAACAAGAACACTGAAGCTTTCTTT. Protein: CASSFNKNTEAFF.

The chain links TRBV7-2 to TRBJ2-1; a weak D match, TRBD2 (5 bases). The V end was cut by 2 bases, the J end by 6 bases, with 14 bases between. There are 15 residues in the CDR3. Per the germline V gene, CDR1 is SGHTA and CDR2 is FQGNSA. CDR3 region: CASSLRLARGNEQFF. Written as DNA, the CDR3 is TGTGCCAGCAGCTTAAGGCTAGCTCGGGGCAATGAGCAGTTCTTC. The complete variable domain, with remaining parts taken from reference TRBV7-2 and TRBJ2-1, reads GAGVSQSPSNKVTEKGKDVELRCDPISGHTALYWYRQSLGQGLEFLIYFQGNSAPDKSGLPSDRFSAERTGGSVSTLTIQRTQQEDSAVYLCASSLRLARGNEQFFGPGTRLTVL.

This chain uses TRBV4-3 with TRBJ2-7, with 11 positions matching TRBD1. CDR3 length equals 15 residues. Germline assignment: CDR1 LGHNA and CDR2 YSLEER. The trim removed 3 bases at V and 3 bases at J, leaving 4 bases unmatched. This chain's CDR3 is CASSQRDRGFYEQYF. CDR3 DNA sequence: TGCGCCAGCAGCCAGCGGGACAGGGGGTTCTACGAGCAGTACTTC.

The chain recombines TRBV27 with TRBJ2-1, with a possible D match to TRBD2 (5 bases). Between the trimmed V and J ends, which lost 3 bases and 9 bases, there was a span of 12 bases. Germline-derived CDR1 and CDR2 are MNHEY and SMNVEV (reference sequence). CDR3 length: 13 amino acids. CDR3 amino acids: CASSFLVEAEQFF. The CDR3 bases are TGTGCCAGCAGTTTCCTGGTGGAGGCTGAGCAGTTCTTC.

Note on this clone: Within the sample, other DNA sequences also encode this same CDR3. The genes are TRBV7-9 and TRBJ1-2, with D perhaps TRBD1 (5 bases). This CDR3 spans 13 amino acids. Trimming took 3 bases from V and 0 from J, leaving 5 bases between them. Germline CDR1 reads SEHNR; CDR2 reads FQNEAQ (reference sequence). The CDR3 coding sequence is TGTGCCAGCAGCTTGACAGCTAACTATGGCTACACCTTC. This gives the protein CASSLTANYGYTF.

The genes are TRBV4-1 and TRBJ2-1; 10 nucleotides agree with TRBD1. This CDR3 has 16 residues. V shed 1 base, J shed 5 bases, and the junction held 5 bases outside the gene matches. CDR1 and CDR2 (germline): MGHRA, YSYEKL. The CDR3 DNA sequence: TGCGCCAGCAGCCAAGGGGACAGGGGCTTGGACAATGAGCAGTTCTTC. It codes for CASSQGDRGLDNEQFF.

The chain combines TRBV7-2 with TRBJ1-2; a possible D gene is TRBD1 (5 bases). Trimming took off 2 bases at V and 4 bases at J, with 17 bases between the two ends. CDR1 and CDR2 (germline): SGHTA, FQGNSA. This CDR3 spans 16 amino acids. In DNA, the CDR3 is TGTGCCAGCAGCTTAAGTTGGGGGGGTCGTTCCTATGGCTACACCTTC. Amino acid sequence: CASSLSWGGRSYGYTF. The whole variable domain, filled in from reference TRBV7-2 and TRBJ1-2, reads GAGVSQSPSNKVTEKGKDVELRCDPISGHTALYWYRQSLGQGLEFLIYFQGNSAPDKSGLPSDRFSAERTGGSVSTLTIQRTQQEDSAVYLCASSLSWGGRSYGYTFGSGTRLTVV.